The 15 T cell receptor beta chains below were found in one sample sequenced in a study of CD8 T cells in Susac syndrome. RNA in amounts of 0.5 to 1 ug was reverse transcribed with random hexamers. Using its own MiXCR run on the immunoSEQ multiplex PCR reads, TCRdb lists one record per CDR3 protein. The sample has approximately 260,000 distinct CDR3 sequences, about 96% seen once. The sequencing sample was made of CD4+ T cells from PBMCs. The source is a human donor with Susac syndrome.

The genes are TRBV20-1 and TRBJ2-5, with D tentatively TRBD2 (6 bases). The V end was cut by 5 bases, the J end by 5 bases, with 15 bases between. The CDR3 extends over 13 amino acids. Germline V gene lookup returns CDR1 DFQATT and CDR2 SNEGSKA (reference sequence). CDR3 nucleotides: TGCAGTGCTCCCCCGACTAGTTTGGAGACCCAGTACTTC. As protein: CSAPPTSLETQYF.

The chain couples TRBV12-3 or TRBV12-4 to TRBJ2-1; TRBD1 or TRBD2 may be the D gene (5 bases each). The germline V and J ends were trimmed by 6 bases and 15 bases, with 18 bases remaining between them. The length of the CDR3 is 12 residues. For the CDR3, the DNA is TGTGCCAGCAGGGGAACAGATCCGGGACGGTTCTTC. Its translation is CASRGTDPGRFF.

This clonotype was picked up one time. V gene TRBV29-1 combines with J gene TRBJ2-3; TRBD2 matches at 9 bases. The CDR3 totals 13 residues. Trimming at V came to 5 bases and at J to 1 base, leaving 1 base not matched to a gene. The germline CDR1 and CDR2 sequences are SQVTM and ANQGSEA. The CDR3 bases are TGCAGCGTTAGGACTAGCGGCACAGATACGCAGTATTTT. Its protein product is CSVRTSGTDTQYF.

The chain joins TRBV30 to TRBJ1-3; D gene uncertain. V was trimmed by 1 base and J by 0 bases, leaving 13 bases between them. The CDR3 extends over 16 amino acids. Per the germline V gene, CDR1 is GTSNPN and CDR2 is SVGIG (reference sequence). CDR3 coding DNA: TGTGCCTGGAGTGGGTCTTTGGGTTACTCTGGAAACACCATATATTTT. It is translated as CAWSGSLGYSGNTIYF.

The genes are TRBV20-1 and TRBJ2-2; perhaps TRBD1 as D (6 bases). Germline CDR1 and CDR2: DFQATT and SNEGSKA (reference sequence). Trimming removed 4 bases at V and 7 bases at J, with 13 bases between. This CDR3 comprises 13 residues. The CDR3 here is CSATHRVGGELFF. The CDR3 DNA follows: TGCAGTGCTACCCACAGGGTAGGCGGGGAGCTGTTTTTT.

V and J are TRBV30 and TRBJ2-7; 9 nucleotides match TRBD1. J gave up 4 bases and V 5 bases, and 0 bases lay outside the gene matches. Per germline, CDR1 GTSNPN and CDR2 SVGIG (reference sequence). The CDR3 is made up of 11 amino acids. CDR3 sequence (DNA): TGTGCCTGGGGGACAGGGTACGAGCAGTACTTC. As protein: CAWGTGYEQYF.

The J gene is TRBJ2-5, the V gene TRBV3-1; unclear D gene. There are 12 residues in the CDR3. CDR1 and CDR2 (germline): LGHDT, YNNKEL (reference sequence). Trimming took off 3 bases at V and 5 bases at J, with 7 bases between the two ends. The CDR3 spells CASSQTRETQYF. In DNA form, the CDR3 reads TGTGCCAGCAGCCAGACGAGGGAGACCCAGTACTTC.

The V call is TRBV29-1, the J call TRBJ2-2, with no clear D. Germline values: CDR1 SQVTM, CDR2 ANQGSEA. The CDR3 is made up of 13 amino acids. CDR3 region: CSSIGSNTGELFF. The DNA of the CDR3 is TGCAGTTCAATTGGGTCGAACACCGGGGAGCTGTTTTTT.

The gene calls are TRBV29-1 and TRBJ1-2; the match to TRBD1 covers 8 bases. CDR3 length equals 14 residues. CDR1 is SQVTM and CDR2 is ANQGSEA in the germline V gene. V shed 5 bases and J 10 bases; nucleotides not matched to a gene: 15. CDR3 sequence (DNA): TGCAGCGTTCAGCGACAGGGGCTACTCTCAGACTACACCTTC. This codes for CSVQRQGLLSDYTF.

This chain joins TRBV12-3 or TRBV12-4 and TRBJ2-1; D remains unclear. The CDR3 consists of 15 residues. Trimming removed 8 bases at V and 0 bases at J, with 14 bases between. This CDR3 is CASRGGGSSYNEQFF. CDR3 bases: TGTGCCAGCCGTGGTGGCGGTAGCTCCTACAATGAGCAGTTCTTC.

The chain couples TRBV7-9 to TRBJ2-5; D remains unclear. Trimming shortened V by 3 bases and J by 4 bases, and 9 bases separated the two germline ends. Germline CDR1 is SEHNR and CDR2 is FQNEAQ (reference sequence). The CDR3 consists of 13 residues. The CDR3 loop reads CASSFSLSETQYF. The CDR3 region has the DNA TGTGCCAGCAGCTTTAGCCTGTCAGAGACCCAGTACTTC.

A remark on this clonotype: One junction end does not reproduce the germline sequence, and a read error may be involved. The V and J genes are TRBV29-1 and TRBJ1-2, with D unclear. Germline CDR1 and CDR2: SQVTM and ANQGSEA. This CDR3 region has 8 residues. CDR3 nucleotide sequence: TGCAGCGTTCTACCTTTCTCATTC. This encodes CSVLPFSF.

The chain links TRBV13 to TRBJ1-2; TRBD1 agrees at 7 bases. Germline CDR1 is PRHDT and CDR2 is FYEKMQ (reference sequence). CDR3 length equals 12 residues. V gave up 7 bases and J gave up 4 bases; unmatched junction bases: 3. CDR3 sequence (DNA): TGTGCCAGCACCGGGACAGTCTATGGCTACACCTTC. The encoded protein is CASTGTVYGYTF. The whole variable domain, remainder taken from reference TRBV13 and TRBJ1-2, is AAGVIQSPRHLIKEKRETATLKCYPIPRHDTVYWYQQGPGQDPQFLISFYEKMQSDKGSIPDRFSAQQFSDYHSELNMSSLELGDSALYFCASTGTVYGYTFGSGTRLTVV.

This rearrangement joins TRBV12-3 or TRBV12-4 to TRBJ1-5; D is uncertain. The CDR3 runs 16 residues. Trimming removed 5 bases at V and 0 bases at J, with 14 bases between. In nucleotides, the CDR3 is TGTGCCAGCAGTCCCGAGACCGGTTATAGCAATCAGCCCCAGCATTTT. It encodes CASSPETGYSNQPQHF.

The genes are TRBV7-9 and TRBJ2-7; D is possibly TRBD2 (5 bases). V lost 1 base and J lost 2, with 9 bases in between. CDR1 SEHNR and CDR2 FQNEAQ come from the germline V gene (reference sequence). CDR3 length equals 14 residues. The CDR3 DNA sequence: TGTGCCAGCAGCTTAGTGGACTCCGCCTACGAGCAGTACTTC. It translates to CASSLVDSAYEQYF.